The rows below give T cell receptor beta chains drawn from one sample of a study of T cell responses to AZD1222 COVID-19 vaccine. TCRdb's table, derived via immunoSEQ multiplex PCR, lists solely in-frame clones and lacks some. This table holds 110,000 to 150,000 clones, 85% to 95% found once. The material was peripheral blood, obtained on day 0 of MenACWY control vaccination. The receptors derive from an adult in good health. CDR3s include the opening cysteine and the closing phenylalanine or tryptophan. The D gene is left open where the match is weak. Only part of the rows carry a size: once, few, many, or a class if the clone is expanded.

clone_size j_call v_call d_call cdr3_aa cdr3_nt
. TRBJ2-7 TRBV18 . CASSPPQEFPYEQYF TGTGCCAGCTCACCACCCCAGGAGTTTCCCTACGAGCAGTACTTC
. TRBJ1-1 TRBV9 . CASSVGWHTEAFF TGTGCCAGCAGCGTAGGCTGGCACACTGAAGCTTTCTTT
once TRBJ1-2 TRBV7-9 TRBD1 CASSLATGETHGYTF TGTGCCAGCAGCTTAGCGACAGGGGAAACTCATGGCTACACCTTC
. TRBJ1-3 TRBV6-4 . CASRRSSGNTIYF TGTGCCAGCCGGCGGAGCTCTGGAAACACCATATATTTT
. TRBJ1-6 TRBV7-6 . CASSPTSSHNSPLHF TGTGCCAGCAGCCCCACGAGCTCTCACAATTCACCCCTCCACTTT
once TRBJ1-1 TRBV7-3 . CASSLDWGSAVAFF TGTGCCAGCAGCTTAGATTGGGGAAGTGCCGTAGCTTTCTTT
. TRBJ2-1 TRBV10-3 TRBD1 CAISDMGQSNSFSYNEQFF TGTGCCATCAGTGACATGGGACAGTCCAACTCTTTCTCCTACAATGAGCAGTTCTTC
. TRBJ1-2 TRBV12-3/TRBV12-4 TRBD1 CASSFDTGVGYTF TGTGCCAGCAGTTTTGACACAGGGGTAGGCTACACCTTC
. TRBJ2-7 TRBV12-3/TRBV12-4 . CASSSRTSYEQYF TGTGCCAGCAGTTCCAGGACATCTTACGAGCAGTACTTC
. TRBJ2-2 TRBV2 . CASSDPTGELFF TGTGCCAGCAGTGACCCCACCGGGGAGCTGTTTTTT
. TRBJ2-7 TRBV11-2 . CASSLGRGIELKYEQYF TGTGCCAGCAGCTTAGGAAGGGGTATTGAACTAAAGTACGAGCAGTACTTC
. TRBJ1-2 TRBV4-1 . CASSQEFRGPGYTF TGCGCCAGCAGCCAAGAATTCAGGGGCCCTGGCTACACCTTC
. TRBJ1-2 TRBV18 TRBD1 CASSGQGFGGYTF TGTGCCAGCTCGGGACAGGGGTTTGGAGGCTACACCTTC
once TRBJ1-6 TRBV6-5 TRBD1 CASRKTGPSSPLHF TGTGCCAGCAGAAAGACAGGGCCGAGTTCACCCCTCCACTTT
. TRBJ2-1 TRBV19 TRBD1 CASAKGASYNEQFF TGTGCCAGTGCGAAGGGGGCCTCCTACAATGAGCAGTTCTTC
. TRBJ1-4 TRBV2 . CASSAEGRDEKLFF TGTGCCAGCAGTGCGGAAGGGCGTGATGAAAAACTGTTTTTT
. TRBJ1-1 TRBV6-5 . CASSYQGKTEAFF TGTGCCAGCAGTTACCAGGGGAAGACTGAAGCTTTCTTT
. TRBJ1-2 TRBV5-1 . CASSLESQLYGYTF TGCGCCAGCAGCTTGGAGTCACAGCTCTATGGCTACACCTTC
few TRBJ1-1 TRBV19 . CASSRKGGNTEAFF TGTGCCAGTAGCCGAAAGGGGGGGAACACTGAAGCTTTCTTT
. TRBJ1-5 TRBV12-3/TRBV12-4 . CASSLRGSQPQHF TGTGCCAGCAGTTTAAGGGGTTCCCAGCCCCAGCATTTT
. TRBJ1-2 TRBV7-2 . CASSLQGTTNYGYTF TGTGCCAGCAGCTTACAGGGGACTACTAACTATGGCTACACCTTC
. TRBJ2-1 TRBV27 . CASSSNYNEQFF TGTGCCAGCAGTTCGAACTACAATGAGCAGTTCTTC
. TRBJ1-1 TRBV25-1 . CASSDDRTGNTEAFF TGTGCCAGCAGTGATGATCGGACGGGGAACACTGAAGCTTTCTTT
. TRBJ2-2 TRBV7-2 . CASSYDRNTGELFF TGTGCCAGCAGCTACGACAGGAACACCGGGGAGCTGTTTTTT
. TRBJ1-3 TRBV18 . CASSPKSGGDTIYF TGTGCCAGCTCACCGAAGTCCGGGGGAGACACCATATATTTT
. TRBJ1-2 TRBV7-8 TRBD1 CASSEPDRDYGYTF TGTGCCAGCAGCGAACCGGACAGGGACTATGGCTACACCTTC
. TRBJ2-7 TRBV6-2/TRBV6-3 . CASSYPTSEQYF TGTGCCAGCAGTTACCCGACTAGCGAGCAGTACTTC
. TRBJ1-1 TRBV4-2 TRBD1 CASSQETGGRDTEAFF TGTGCCAGCAGCCAAGAGACAGGGGGCAGGGACACTGAAGCTTTCTTT
once TRBJ1-2 TRBV28 . CASSRSGKPRSYTF TGTGCCAGCAGTCGCTCCGGGAAGCCCCGCAGCTACACCTTC
. TRBJ1-6 TRBV5-1 . CASSLTGYDSPLHF TGCGCCAGCAGCTTGACAGGGTACGATTCACCCCTCCACTTT
. TRBJ1-1 TRBV9 . CASSAGPMNTEAFF TGTGCCAGCAGCGCGGGACCTATGAACACTGAAGCTTTCTTT
. TRBJ1-1 TRBV14 . CASSQELNTEAFF TGTGCCAGCAGCCAGGAGTTGAACACTGAAGCTTTCTTT
. TRBJ1-2 TRBV13 TRBD1 CASSLGTGIHGYTF TGTGCCAGCAGCTTAGGGACAGGGATTCATGGCTACACCTTC
. TRBJ2-2 TRBV7-9 TRBD1 CASSDDRGTNTGELFF TGTGCCAGCAGCGACGACAGGGGTACGAACACCGGGGAGCTGTTTTTT
. TRBJ2-3 TRBV5-5 . CASSLTGFWRTDTQYF TGTGCCAGCAGCTTGACCGGGTTCTGGCGCACAGATACGCAGTATTTT
. TRBJ2-1 TRBV9 TRBD2 CASSVKTPYGLAGGTYNEQFF TGTGCCAGCAGCGTAAAAACGCCCTATGGACTAGCGGGAGGAACCTACAATGAGCAGTTCTTC
once TRBJ1-1 TRBV4-3 . CASRQGDWNTEAFF TGCGCCAGCAGACAAGGGGACTGGAACACTGAAGCTTTCTTT
. TRBJ2-1 TRBV27 TRBD2 CASRTGGSYNEQFF TGTGCCAGCAGAACGGGAGGTTCCTACAATGAGCAGTTCTTC
. TRBJ2-7 TRBV7-2 . CASSLVGHTSYEQYF TGTGCCAGCAGCTTGGTAGGCCACACCTCCTACGAGCAGTACTTC
. TRBJ2-5 TRBV11-3 TRBD2 CASSLAGGDLETQYF TGTGCCAGCAGCTTAGCGGGGGGGGATTTGGAGACCCAGTACTTC
. TRBJ2-2 TRBV10-2 . CASISNAGLANTGELFF TGCGCCAGCATTTCTAACGCGGGTCTCGCGAACACCGGGGAGCTGTTTTTT
. TRBJ1-2 TRBV27 . CASSDRAVIDGYTF TGTGCCAGCAGCGACCGGGCGGTGATCGATGGCTACACCTTC
once TRBJ1-5 TRBV19 . CASSIRQLSNQPQHF TGTGCCAGTAGTATTCGTCAACTTAGCAATCAGCCCCAGCATTTT
. TRBJ1-4 TRBV5-5 . CASSNRQATNEKLFF TGTGCCAGCAGCAATCGACAGGCAACTAATGAAAAACTGTTTTTT
. TRBJ1-1 TRBV11-2 TRBD1 CAGTGGGSPEAFF TGTGCCGGGACAGGGGGGGGTAGCCCTGAAGCTTTCTTT
. TRBJ1-6 TRBV12-3/TRBV12-4 . CASSLKEGVPLHF TGTGCCAGCAGTTTAAAAGAAGGTGTACCCCTCCACTTT
. TRBJ2-3 TRBV18 TRBD2 CASSPLGASSGGASTDTQYF TGTGCCAGCTCCCCATTGGGTGCGTCTAGCGGGGGAGCTAGCACAGATACGCAGTATTTT
. TRBJ1-2 TRBV4-1 TRBD1 CASRFEGARGYTF TGCGCCAGCAGATTCGAGGGGGCGCGAGGCTACACCTTC
. TRBJ1-5 TRBV28 . CASSFWEGPNQPQHF TGTGCCAGCAGTTTTTGGGAGGGACCTAATCAGCCCCAGCATTTT
. TRBJ1-1 TRBV28 . CASSRPETEAFF TGTGCCAGCAGTCGCCCGGAGACTGAAGCTTTCTTT
. TRBJ2-7 TRBV28 TRBD2 CASSFGGRAYEQYF TGTGCCAGCAGTTTCGGTGGGAGGGCCTACGAGCAGTACTTC
. TRBJ1-2 TRBV15 . CATSRGLGLGSGYTF TGTGCCACCAGCAGAGGCTTAGGCCTTGGGTCTGGCTACACCTTC